The 25 T cell receptor beta chains below were found in one sample sequenced in a study of cytomegalovirus exposure and HLA in healthy donors. PCR involved 60 Vbeta and 13 Jbeta primers. Produced via immunoSEQ multiplex PCR; TCRdb's table is partial and in-frame only. The repertoire holds some 110,000 clones, with 77% as singletons. Sequenced sample: PBMCs. These receptors were taken from a man aged 50 or older in good health and CMV-seropositive.

CDR3 loop: CASSESTSGSYEQYF. The CDR3 bases are TGCGCCAGCAGTGAGTCGACTAGCGGGTCCTACGAGCAGTACTTC. This chain connects TRBV10-1 to TRBJ2-7; 10 nucleotides align to TRBD2. Germline assignment: CDR1 WNHNN and CDR2 SYGVQD (reference sequence). This CDR3 is 15 amino acids long. After removal of 0 bases from V and 1 base from J, the junction contained 0 bases not matched to a gene.

This chain uses TRBV6-5 with TRBJ1-2; 9 bases map to TRBD1. The V segment lost 2 bases and the J segment 4 bases; nucleotides outside the gene matches: 2. This CDR3 spans 14 amino acids. Germline V gives CDR1 MNHEY, CDR2 SVGAGI. The CDR3 here is CASSYGQGTYGYTF. CDR3 bases: TGTGCCAGCAGTTACGGACAGGGGACCTATGGCTACACCTTC.

The rearrangement uses TRBV7-8 and TRBJ1-1; no clear D. The CDR3 has 16 amino acids. V lost 4 bases, J lost 0 bases, and 15 bases lay in between. Germline V gives CDR1 SGHVS, CDR2 FQNEAQ. The CDR3 region is CASSSGGGVLNTEAFF. For the CDR3, the DNA is TGTGCCAGCAGCTCCGGTGGCGGGGTATTGAACACTGAAGCTTTCTTT. Combining the CDR3 with reference TRBV7-8 and TRBJ1-1 gives the whole variable domain GAGVSQSPRYKVAKRGQDVALRCDPISGHVSLFWYQQALGQGPEFLTYFQNEAQLDKSGLPSDRFFAERPEGSVSTLKIQRTQQEDSAVYLCASSSGGGVLNTEAFFGQGTRLTVV.

V is TRBV28 and J is TRBJ1-2; TRBD1 matches 7 bases. Trimming at V came to 8 bases and at J to 1 base, leaving 7 bases not matched to a gene. Germline V gene lookup returns CDR1 MDHEN and CDR2 SYDVKM. The CDR3 spans 14 residues. The CDR3 sequence: CASRQAGGNYGYTF. As DNA, the CDR3 is TGTGCCAGCCGGCAGGCAGGGGGTAACTATGGCTACACCTTC.

This chain links TRBV5-5 with TRBJ2-3; D ambiguous. V lost 0 bases and J lost 0, with 5 bases in between. Germline CDR1 reads SGHKS; CDR2 reads YYEKEE (reference sequence). There are 14 residues in the CDR3. The CDR3 loop reads CASSLDLSTDTQYF. The CDR3 nucleotides read TGTGCCAGCAGCTTGGACTTGAGCACAGATACGCAGTATTTT. The whole variable domain, remainder taken from reference TRBV5-5 and TRBJ2-3, is DAGVTQSPTHLIKTRGQQVTLRCSPISGHKSVSWYQQVLGQGPQFIFQYYEKEERGRGNFPDRFSARQFPNYSSELNVNALLLGDSALYLCASSLDLSTDTQYFGPGTRLTVL.

The gene calls are TRBV5-6 and TRBJ1-5, with D perhaps matching TRBD1 (5 bases). With 0 bases removed from V and 9 bases from J, the gap between germline ends came to 13 bases. Per germline, CDR1 SGHDT and CDR2 YYEEEE. The CDR3 consists of 14 residues. This chain's CDR3 is CASSLGQMIGPQHF. As DNA, the CDR3 is TGTGCCAGCAGCTTGGGACAGATGATAGGGCCCCAGCATTTT.

V usage is TRBV2 and J usage is TRBJ2-1; D gene uncertain. The V gene's germline CDR1 is SNHLY and CDR2 FYNNEI. This CDR3 has 11 amino acids. V lost 7 bases and J lost 3, with 4 bases in between. The CDR3, as DNA: TGTGCCAGCAACTTCTACAATGAGCAGTTCTTC. Its translation is CASNFYNEQFF.

This clone was found a few times. The CDR3 bases are TGTGCCAGCTCACCACAACAGGGGAATAGCAATCAGCCCCAGCATTTT. The encoded protein is CASSPQQGNSNQPQHF. The genes are TRBV18 and TRBJ1-5; 7 bases fit TRBD1. The germline CDR1 and CDR2 sequences are KGHSH and LQKENI. The ends lost 1 base at V and 0 bases at J; junction bases unmatched: 3. The CDR3 loop spans 16 amino acids.

The chain recombines TRBV10-3 with TRBJ1-4; tentative D call: TRBD1 (5 bases). V lost 6 bases and J 4 bases, leaving 15 bases between the germline ends. CDR3 size: 15 residues. Germline CDR1 and CDR2: ENHRY and SYGVKD. The CDR3 DNA follows: TGTGCCATCAGCGACGTGGGGACTGTTAATGAAAAACTGTTTTTT. Protein: CAISDVGTVNEKLFF.

This clone has a single count. This sequence joins TRBV7-9 and TRBJ2-2, with 8 bases fitting TRBD1. CDR1 and CDR2 from the germline V gene are SEHNR and FQNEAQ (reference sequence). The CDR3 runs 15 residues. The junction had 4 bases not matched to a gene; V was cut back by 2 bases and J by 5 bases. The CDR3 sequence is CASSLQGAETGELFF. CDR3 in DNA: TGTGCCAGCAGCTTACAGGGGGCTGAGACCGGGGAGCTGTTTTTT.

CDR3 DNA: TGTGCCAGCAGCTTAAGGGTCAGGGGCATGAACACTGAAGCTTTCTTT. Amino acid sequence: CASSLRVRGMNTEAFF. The chain joins TRBV7-2 to TRBJ1-1; D may be TRBD1 (6 bases). Trimming shortened V by 2 bases and J by 0 bases, and 13 bases separated the two germline ends. Germline lookup yields CDR1 SGHTA and CDR2 FQGNSA. CDR3 length equals 16 residues.

In this sample, this clone turned up a few times. The V and J genes are TRBV4-1 and TRBJ1-2, with D unresolved. Germline-derived CDR1 and CDR2 are MGHRA and YSYEKL. The CDR3 has 12 residues. V lost 4 bases to trimming and J lost 0 bases, with 3 bases between them. In DNA form, the CDR3 reads TGCGCCAGCAGCCTTACTAACTATGGCTACACCTTC. Translating it yields CASSLTNYGYTF.

This sequence joins TRBV5-1 and TRBJ1-3; weak D call: TRBD1 (6 bases). V dropped 2 bases and J dropped 1 base, with 7 bases sitting between them. The germline gives CDR1 SGHRS, CDR2 YFSETQ. CDR3 length: 14 amino acids. CDR3 in DNA: TGCGCCAGCAGCTTACAGGGTTCTGGAAACACCATATATTTT. Its translation: CASSLQGSGNTIYF.

A few counts support this clone. The chain couples TRBV7-8 to TRBJ2-5, with D possibly matching TRBD2 (5 bases). CDR1 SGHVS and CDR2 FQNEAQ come from the germline V gene. The V end lost 5 bases, the J end lost 11 bases, and 30 bases lay between the germline ends. The CDR3 has 17 amino acids. The chain's CDR3 is CASSPSPAVPPSEEQYF. The CDR3 bases are TGTGCCAGCAGCCCTTCCCCAGCGGTCCCGCCCTCGGAGGAGCAGTACTTC.

The V call is TRBV7-2, the J call TRBJ2-5, with 11 nucleotides matching TRBD2. With V trimmed by 3 bases and J by 3 bases, 3 bases remained unmatched. The length of the CDR3 is 15 residues. The germline CDR1 and CDR2 sequences are SGHTA and FQGNSA. CDR3 amino acids: CASSFSGGAEETQYF. The DNA for the CDR3 is TGTGCCAGCAGCTTTAGCGGGGGGGCCGAAGAGACCCAGTACTTC.

The chain combines TRBV7-9 with TRBJ1-2; no definite D call. Trimming shortened V by 10 bases and J by 6 bases, and 9 bases separated the two germline ends. This CDR3 contains 10 residues. Germline-derived CDR1 and CDR2 are SEHNR and FQNEAQ (reference sequence). The CDR3 protein is CAISTNGYTF. The CDR3, as DNA: TGTGCCATCTCGACTAATGGCTACACCTTC.

This clone was counted a single time. This chain connects TRBV4-2 to TRBJ2-3, with D possibly matching TRBD1 (6 bases). CDR1 and CDR2 (germline): LGHNA, YNFKEQ. The CDR3 spans 17 residues. Trimming cost V 0 bases and J 2 bases, with 15 bases left between them. The CDR3 nucleotides are TGTGCCAGCAGCCAAGAGCGATCGGGGACACTCACAGATACGCAGTATTTT. Translating it yields CASSQERSGTLTDTQYF.

This chain links TRBV7-2 with TRBJ1-4, with TRBD1 matching 10 bases. V was pared by 8 bases and J by 8 bases, with 5 bases of the junction left unmatched. The CDR3 totals 13 residues. The V gene's germline CDR1 is SGHTA and CDR2 FQGNSA. CDR3 region: CASEGQGEEKLFF. The CDR3 DNA reads as TGTGCCAGCGAAGGACAGGGGGAAGAAAAACTGTTTTTT.

This clone is a singleton in its sample. V is TRBV18 and J is TRBJ2-7; TRBD2 agrees at 8 bases. J gave up 1 base and V 2 bases, and 10 bases lay outside the gene matches. Germline lookup yields CDR1 KGHSH and CDR2 LQKENI. CDR3 length equals 17 residues. CDR3 DNA: TGTGCCAGCTCACCAGGGTCGGGACTAGTTTCGTCCTACGAGCAGTACTTC. The encoded protein is CASSPGSGLVSSYEQYF.

The V and J genes are TRBV29-1 and TRBJ1-1; weak D call: TRBD1 (5 bases). Germline assignment: CDR1 SQVTM and CDR2 ANQGSEA. V was cut by 5 bases and J by 0 bases, with 16 bases left in between. CDR3 length: 15 amino acids. The CDR3 DNA reads TGCAGCGTTAAAAGGACCGGGGGACTGAACACTGAAGCTTTCTTT. Amino acids: CSVKRTGGLNTEAFF.

V usage is TRBV11-2 and J usage is TRBJ2-1, with 15 positions matching TRBD2. The CDR3 is 18 amino acids. V gave up 4 bases and J gave up 8 bases; unmatched junction bases: 12. From germline, CDR1 is SGHAT and CDR2 FQNNGV. The CDR3, as DNA: TGTGCCAGCAGCTCAAGGGGACTAGCGGGAGGTGTTGGGGATGAGCAGTTCTTC. It specifies CASSSRGLAGGVGDEQFF.

V is TRBV28 and J is TRBJ1-2; 7 positions agree with TRBD1. V shed 6 bases, J shed 2 bases, and the junction held 9 bases outside the gene matches. Germline V lookup: CDR1 MDHEN, CDR2 SYDVKM. The CDR3 is 15 amino acids. CDR3 sequence reads: CASSSRGQKNYGYTF. DNA for the CDR3: TGTGCCAGCAGCTCCAGGGGACAGAAGAACTATGGCTACACCTTC.

This clone was detected only once. The rearrangement uses TRBV6-1 and TRBJ1-2; D unclear. The germline gives CDR1 MNHNS, CDR2 SASEGT. The CDR3 loop spans 12 amino acids. Trimming pared 7 bases from V and 0 bases from J, leaving 6 bases between. For the CDR3, the DNA is TGTGCCAGCATGGTAGCTAACTATGGCTACACCTTC. This translates into CASMVANYGYTF.

The CDR3 region is CASSLMPSAKETQYF. The CDR3 DNA sequence: TGCGCCAGCAGCTTGATGCCCAGCGCAAAAGAGACCCAGTACTTC. The J gene is TRBJ2-5, the V gene TRBV5-1; D not resolved. Per germline, CDR1 SGHRS and CDR2 YFSETQ. This CDR3 region has 15 residues. Trimming removed 1 base from V and 3 bases from J, with 13 bases in between.

Details on this clone: A junction boundary mismatches the germline segment, possibly from a read error. The same CDR3 also results from other DNA sequences found in this sample. The chain couples TRBV9 to TRBJ1-6; TRBD1 matches at 10 bases. The V gene's germline CDR1 is SGDLS and CDR2 YYNGEE. This CDR3 spans 15 amino acids. CDR3 DNA: TGTGCCAGCAGCACCCGGGACAGGGGAAATTCACCCCTTCACTTT. The encoded protein is CASSTRDRGNSPLHF. Together with reference TRBV9 and TRBJ1-6, the CDR3 gives the full variable domain: DSGVTQTPKHLITATGQRVTLRCSPRSGDLSVYWYQQSLDQGLQFLIQYYNGEERAKGNILERFSAQQFPDLHSELNLSSLELGDSALYFCASSTRDRGNSPLHFGNGTRLTVT.